This TCR beta chain was retrieved from a study of blood T cells in healthy people across ages. V shed 5 bases, J shed 4 bases, and the junction held 9 bases outside the gene matches. The CDR3 has 15 amino acids. CDR1 is DFQATT, CDR2 SNEGSKA, per germline (reference sequence). Combining a sample-barcoded 5' primer with a J-beta primer mix, a second PCR ran for roughly 6 to 12 cycles. In TCRdb, the 5' RACE reads were re-called with MiXCR into one record per CDR3 protein. The table has approximately 770,000 distinct CDR3 sequences, about three fifths seen once. The V call is TRBV20-1, the J call TRBJ2-7; TRBD2 aligns across 12 bases. The source is a man under 40 in good health. The source material was blood. The CDR3 coding sequence is TGCAGTGCTTCAGGACAGACTAGCGGGAGTTACGAGCAGTACTTC. Residues: CSASGQTSGSYEQYF.